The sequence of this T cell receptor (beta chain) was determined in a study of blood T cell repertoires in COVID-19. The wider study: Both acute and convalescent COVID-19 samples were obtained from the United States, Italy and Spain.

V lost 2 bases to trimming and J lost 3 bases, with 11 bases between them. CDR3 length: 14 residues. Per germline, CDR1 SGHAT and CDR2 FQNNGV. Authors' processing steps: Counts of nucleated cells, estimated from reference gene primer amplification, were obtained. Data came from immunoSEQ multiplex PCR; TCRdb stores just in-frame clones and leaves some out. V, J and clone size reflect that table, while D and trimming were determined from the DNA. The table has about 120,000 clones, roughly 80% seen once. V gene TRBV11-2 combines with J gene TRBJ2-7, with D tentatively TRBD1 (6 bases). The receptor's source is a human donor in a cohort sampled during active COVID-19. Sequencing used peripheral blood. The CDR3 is CASSLLGQNYEQYF. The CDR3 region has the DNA TGTGCCAGCAGCTTATTAGGACAGAACTACGAGCAGTACTTC. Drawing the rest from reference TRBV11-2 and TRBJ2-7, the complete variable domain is EAGVAQSPRYKIIEKRQSVAFWCNPISGHATLYWYQQILGQGPKLLIQFQNNGVVDDSQLPKDRFSAERLKGVDSTLKIQPAKLEDSAVYLCASSLLGQNYEQYFGPGTRLTVT.